The 23 T cell receptor beta chains presented below share a single source sample, sequenced in a study of cytomegalovirus exposure and HLA in healthy donors. The PCR ran on 60 Vbeta and 13 Jbeta primers. Some clones are missing from TCRdb's copy, which holds only in-frame ones; the method was immunoSEQ multiplex PCR. The sample yields over 150,000 clones, approximately 80% seen once. Specimen: PBMCs. Every receptor here comes from a boy younger than 18 in good health and CMV-seronegative.

This chain joins TRBV6-6 and TRBJ2-2; 11 bases align to TRBD2. The CDR3 sequence is 15 residues long. J gave up 7 bases and V 6 bases, and 7 bases lay outside the gene matches. Germline loops: CDR1 MNHNY, CDR2 SVGAGI (reference sequence). CDR3 in amino acids: CASRLAGVYGGELFF. CDR3 DNA: TGTGCCAGCAGACTAGCGGGAGTTTATGGCGGGGAGCTGTTTTTT.

The J gene is TRBJ1-6, the V gene TRBV30, with 10 nucleotides matching TRBD1. The CDR3 spans 14 residues. In germline, CDR1 is GTSNPN, CDR2 SVGIG (reference sequence). V shed 3 bases and J 7 bases; nucleotides not matched to a gene: 3. CDR3 protein: CAWSWTGGNSPLHF. The CDR3 DNA reads TGTGCCTGGAGCTGGACAGGGGGAAATTCACCCCTCCACTTT.

The gene calls are TRBV7-9 and TRBJ1-6, with 8 bases aligning to TRBD1. V shed 1 base and J 1 base; nucleotides not matched to a gene: 3. CDR3 length equals 17 residues. Per germline, CDR1 SEHNR and CDR2 FQNEAQ (reference sequence). The CDR3 sequence: CASSLGRQGSYNSPLHF. In nucleotides, the CDR3 is TGTGCCAGCAGCTTAGGTCGACAGGGGTCCTATAATTCACCCCTCCACTTT.

CDR3 sequence reads: CASSQDRQGALEETQYF. The CDR3 region has the DNA TGCGCCAGCAGCCAAGATCGGCAGGGGGCGCTTGAAGAGACCCAGTACTTC. This chain joins TRBV4-1 and TRBJ2-5; 8 nucleotides align to TRBD1. CDR1 is MGHRA and CDR2 is YSYEKL in the germline V gene. The trim removed 0 bases at V and 3 bases at J, leaving 9 bases unmatched. This CDR3 has 17 residues.

The chain carries TRBV11-3 and TRBJ2-7; D uncertain. CDR3 size: 16 residues. Germline CDR1 reads SGHNT; CDR2 reads YENEEA. Trimming cost V 2 bases and J 4 bases, with 18 bases left between them. CDR3 loop: CASSLLSGNELYEQYF. In DNA form, the CDR3 reads TGTGCCAGCAGCTTACTGTCAGGAAATGAATTATACGAGCAGTACTTC.

This clone has more than one count but fewer than ten. CDR3 DNA: TGTGCCAGCAGTGAGTTCGGGGACAGTCTCAATCAGCCCCAGCATTTT. The encoded protein is CASSEFGDSLNQPQHF. This chain uses TRBV2 with TRBJ1-5; 7 nucleotides agree with TRBD1. V shed 3 bases and J 3 bases; nucleotides not matched to a gene: 8. Germline values: CDR1 SNHLY, CDR2 FYNNEI. The CDR3 extends over 16 amino acids.

The chain uses TRBV18 and TRBJ2-3; tentatively, D is TRBD2 (5 bases). Germline V gene data show CDR1 as KGHSH and CDR2 as LQKENI. The length of the CDR3 is 13 residues. Trimming took 0 bases from V and 9 from J, leaving 10 bases between them. CDR3 in DNA: TGTGCCAGCTCACCACCTAGCGTGAAAACGCAGTATTTT. It codes for CASSPPSVKTQYF.

The chain couples TRBV11-2 to TRBJ2-5; maybe TRBD1 (7 bases). The germline CDR1 and CDR2 sequences are SGHAT and FQNNGV. The CDR3 loop spans 12 amino acids. V was trimmed by 3 bases and J by 11 bases, leaving 13 bases between them. CDR3 nucleotide sequence: TGTGCCAGCAGCTTCAGGGGGGCGTTGCAGTACTTC. Its translation is CASSFRGALQYF. Using reference TRBV11-2 and TRBJ2-5 for the parts outside the CDR3, the full variable domain is EAGVAQSPRYKIIEKRQSVAFWCNPISGHATLYWYQQILGQGPKLLIQFQNNGVVDDSQLPKDRFSAERLKGVDSTLKIQPAKLEDSAVYLCASSFRGALQYFGPGTRLLVL.

This clone was counted once. V usage is TRBV19 and J usage is TRBJ1-1; unclear D gene. V lost 3 bases to trimming and J lost 4 bases, with 12 bases between them. The germline CDR1 and CDR2 sequences are LNHDA and SQIVND (reference sequence). The CDR3 runs 14 residues. The CDR3 DNA follows: TGTGCCAGTAGTATTATACAGTCGACCACTGAAGCTTTCTTT. Its protein is CASSIIQSTTEAFF.

V gene TRBV23-1 combines with J gene TRBJ2-7; TRBD1 aligns across 7 bases. TRBV23-1 qualifies as an ORF whose function is uncertain. Trimming removed 8 bases from V and 2 bases from J; junction bases left unmatched: 12. CDR3 length: 15 residues. DNA for the CDR3: TGCGCCAGCGCCTGTCGGGACAGTCCCCCCTACGAGCAGTACTTC. This encodes CASACRDSPPYEQYF.

This clone appeared once. The genes are TRBV30 and TRBJ1-2; D gene unclear. Germline CDR1 and CDR2: GTSNPN and SVGIG (reference sequence). The CDR3 consists of 12 residues. With 0 bases removed from V and 6 bases from J, the gap between germline ends came to 8 bases. The chain's CDR3 is CAWSVGSDGYTF. The CDR3 DNA reads TGTGCCTGGAGTGTCGGGTCCGATGGCTACACCTTC.

The chain carries TRBV9 and TRBJ2-7, with 9 nucleotides matching TRBD2. The V gene's germline CDR1 is SGDLS and CDR2 YYNGEE. This CDR3 region has 15 residues. V gave up 0 bases and J gave up 3 bases; unmatched junction bases: 4. The CDR3: CASSVGLAGNYEQYF. For the CDR3, the DNA is TGTGCCAGCAGCGTAGGCCTAGCGGGAAACTACGAGCAGTACTTC.

The V and J genes are TRBV19 and TRBJ1-5; possible D gene TRBD1, 6 bases. The V end lost 4 bases, the J end lost 7 bases, and 17 bases lay between the germline ends. CDR1 and CDR2 (germline): LNHDA, SQIVND (reference sequence). CDR3 length: 15 residues. CDR3 loop: CASSTARDTGQPQHF. In DNA, the CDR3 is TGTGCCAGTAGTACCGCACGAGATACAGGGCAGCCCCAGCATTTT.

The chain's CDR3 is CASSEEGYTGELFF. Here the CDR3 DNA reads TGTGCCAGCAGTGAAGAGGGGTACACCGGGGAGCTGTTTTTT. The chain links TRBV6-1 to TRBJ2-2, with a tentative D call TRBD1 (5 bases). The CDR3 covers 14 residues. Germline CDR1 MNHNS, CDR2 SASEGT. Deletions cut 1 base from V and 3 bases from J, with 6 bases between.

In the case of this clone: Germline is not matched at one junction end, which may reflect a read error. This sequence joins TRBV9 and TRBJ1-1; D is unresolved. The CDR3 totals 15 residues. The germline gives CDR1 SGDLS, CDR2 YYNGEE. Here the CDR3 DNA reads TGTGCCAGCAGTGTAGTCCCGTCTATGAACACTGAAGCTTTCTTT. This translates into CASSVVPSMNTEAFF.

V usage is TRBV6-6 and J usage is TRBJ2-5, with 9 bases that match TRBD2. The CDR3 has 15 amino acids. Trimming cost V 2 bases and J 1 base; bases outside gene matches: 2. CDR1 is MNHNY and CDR2 is SVGAGI in the germline V gene (reference sequence). CDR3 protein: CASSYPTSGQETQYF. In DNA form, the CDR3 reads TGTGCCAGCAGTTACCCGACTAGCGGCCAAGAGACCCAGTACTTC.

This clone was counted a few times. The chain is built from TRBV19 and TRBJ2-5; 7 bases map to TRBD1. Germline-derived CDR1 and CDR2 are LNHDA and SQIVND (reference sequence). V shed 0 bases, J shed 4 bases, and the junction held 11 bases outside the gene matches. The CDR3 is made up of 17 amino acids. In DNA form, the CDR3 reads TGTGCCAGTAGTATAGATAGGAAGGGGGCGCGAGGAGAGACCCAGTACTTC. This sequence encodes CASSIDRKGARGETQYF.

The chain is built from TRBV9 and TRBJ2-3, with 13 bases that match TRBD2. The V and J ends lost 3 bases and 2 bases, in that order; junction bases with no gene match: 6. Germline V gene sequence: CDR1 SGDLS, CDR2 YYNGEE. The CDR3 totals 17 residues. In nucleotides, the CDR3 is TGTGCCAGCAGCGCACGACTAGCGGGAGGTTCCACAGATACGCAGTATTTT. Encoded protein: CASSARLAGGSTDTQYF.

V gene TRBV30 combines with J gene TRBJ2-7, with 9 bases lining up with TRBD1. The CDR3 is made up of 14 amino acids. CDR1 is GTSNPN, CDR2 SVGIG, per germline (reference sequence). J gave up 2 bases and V 0 bases, and 2 bases lay outside the gene matches. As DNA, the CDR3 is TGTGCCTGGAGTGTTGACAGGGGGACCTACGAGCAGTACTTC. This encodes CAWSVDRGTYEQYF.

The chain links TRBV25-1 to TRBJ1-3; TRBD1 is a possible D gene (5 bases). The germline V gene has CDR1 MGHDK and CDR2 SYGVNS. The CDR3 loop spans 14 amino acids. V was cut by 5 bases and J by 0 bases, with 8 bases left in between. The DNA for the CDR3 is TGTGCCAGCAGTCGAACAGGCTCTGGAAACACCATATATTTT. It is translated as CASSRTGSGNTIYF.

As concerns this clone: At one end the junction does not follow the germline gene, possibly because of a read error. J is TRBJ1-2 and V is TRBV7-9, with no clear D. CDR1 and CDR2 from the germline V gene are SEHNR and FQNEAQ (reference sequence). The CDR3 runs to 11 residues. DNA of the CDR3: TGTGCCAGCAGCTTAGGATCATTAAAACGGTGG. Translation: CASSLGSLKRW.

This clone occurred once. This chain connects TRBV30 to TRBJ1-2; TRBD1 matches at 10 bases. The CDR3 runs 13 residues. CDR1 and CDR2 from the germline V gene are GTSNPN and SVGIG (reference sequence). J gave up 8 bases and V 8 bases, and 11 bases lay outside the gene matches. CDR3 amino acids: CAGTRQGAKGYTF. The CDR3, as DNA: TGTGCCGGGACACGACAGGGGGCGAAAGGCTACACCTTC.

This clone showed up just once. The V gene is TRBV7-2, the J gene TRBJ1-2; the D gene is possibly TRBD1 (5 bases). Germline-derived CDR1 and CDR2 are SGHTA and FQGNSA. The V end was cut by 1 base, the J end by 8 bases, with 11 bases between. The CDR3 consists of 13 residues. The CDR3 DNA sequence: TGTGCCAGCAGCTTAGGACAGTATATGGGCTACACCTTC. This codes for CASSLGQYMGYTF.